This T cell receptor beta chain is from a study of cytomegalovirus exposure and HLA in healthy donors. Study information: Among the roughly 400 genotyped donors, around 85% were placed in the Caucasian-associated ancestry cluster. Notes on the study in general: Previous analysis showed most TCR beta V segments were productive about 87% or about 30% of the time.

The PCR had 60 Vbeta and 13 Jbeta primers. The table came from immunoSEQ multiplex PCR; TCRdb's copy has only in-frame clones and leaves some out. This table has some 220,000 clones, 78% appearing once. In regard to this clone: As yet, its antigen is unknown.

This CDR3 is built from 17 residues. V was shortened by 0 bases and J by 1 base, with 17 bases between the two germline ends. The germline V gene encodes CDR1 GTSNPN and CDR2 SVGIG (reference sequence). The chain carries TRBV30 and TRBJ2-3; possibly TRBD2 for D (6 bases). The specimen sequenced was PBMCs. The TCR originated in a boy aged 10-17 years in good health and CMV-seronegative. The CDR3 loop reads CAWSVYFQEGCTDTQYF. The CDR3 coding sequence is TGTGCCTGGAGTGTATACTTTCAGGAGGGGTGCACAGATACGCAGTATTTT. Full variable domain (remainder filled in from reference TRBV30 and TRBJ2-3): SQTIHQWPATLVQPVGSPLSLECTVEGTSNPNLYWYRQAAGRGLQLLFYSVGIGQISSEVPQNLSASRPQDRQFILSSKKLLLSDSGFYLCAWSVYFQEGCTDTQYFGPGTRLTVL.